Each of the 20 T cell receptor beta chains below was sequenced from the same sample in a study of identical twins (dated by TCRdb to 2015 to 2016). Receptors were amplified or captured by 5' RACE. The listed sequencing device is Illumina HiSeq 2000. TCRdb redid the processing of the public reads, applying fastp at Q25 and MiXCR, and retained in-frame beta chains. Under each unique CDR3 protein, matching rows form one entry showing the most common genes and DNA. Across this sample there are 500,000 or so distinct CDR3 sequences, with under 25% seen only once. About 0.91% of the sample belongs to the ten largest clones. Separately, the same data were catalogued under a study of T cells expressing NK-cell markers.

The sample consisted of CD4+ T cells sorted from blood. The receptors come from a woman younger than 35 in good health.

Many counts were recorded for this clonotype. The J gene is TRBJ2-3, the V gene TRBV9, with D unclear. The CDR3 extends over 12 amino acids. Deletions cut 0 bases from V and 10 bases from J, with 9 bases between. Germline V gives CDR1 SGDLS, CDR2 YYNGEE. In DNA form, the CDR3 reads TGTGCCAGCAGCGTAGTTGGGGTCCCGCAGTATTTT. Its translation: CASSVVGVPQYF.

CDR3 region: CASSLAGPHRTLGNEQFF. In DNA, the CDR3 is TGTGCCAGCAGCTTAGCGGGGCCACACCGGACGTTGGGCAATGAGCAGTTCTTC. V and J are TRBV7-2 and TRBJ2-1, with TRBD1 as a possible D gene (5 bases). The CDR3 sequence is 18 residues long. Trimming shortened V by 0 bases and J by 6 bases, and 21 bases separated the two germline ends. CDR1 SGHTA and CDR2 FQGNSA come from the germline V gene.

The chain links TRBV20-1 to TRBJ1-5; possible D gene TRBD1, 5 bases. The V gene lost 5 bases and the J gene lost 5 bases, with 16 bases spanning the gap. Germline lookup yields CDR1 DFQATT and CDR2 SNEGSKA (reference sequence). The CDR3 contains 14 residues. The CDR3 sequence is CSAPGRQDYQPQHF. CDR3 in DNA: TGCAGTGCTCCAGGGAGGCAGGACTATCAGCCCCAGCATTTT.

This rearrangement joins TRBV7-2 to TRBJ2-3; the D is unclear. Germline CDR1 and CDR2: SGHTA and FQGNSA. The length of the CDR3 is 12 residues. V was clipped by 1 base and J by 14 bases, with 13 bases between them. The CDR3 sequence is CASSLEPRYRYF. DNA of the CDR3: TGTGCCAGCAGCTTAGAACCCAGATACCGGTATTTT. The full variable domain, completed using reference TRBV7-2 and TRBJ2-3, is GAGVSQSPSNKVTEKGKDVELRCDPISGHTALYWYRQSLGQGLEFLIYFQGNSAPDKSGLPSDRFSAERTGGSVSTLTIQRTQQEDSAVYLCASSLEPRYRYFGPGTRLTVL.

This clonotype turned up a few times. The chain recombines TRBV20-1 with TRBJ2-5, with 11 bases aligning to TRBD1. With V trimmed by 5 bases and J by 13 bases, 6 bases remained unmatched. The CDR3 is made up of 11 amino acids. Germline V gives CDR1 DFQATT, CDR2 SNEGSKA (reference sequence). CDR3: CSAGQGAYRYF. Here the CDR3 DNA reads TGCAGTGCTGGACAGGGGGCCTACCGGTACTTC.

V and J are TRBV7-3 and TRBJ2-1; 12 nucleotides line up with TRBD2. The ends lost 5 bases at V and 9 bases at J; junction bases unmatched: 8. Germline lookup yields CDR1 SGHTA and CDR2 FQGTGA. CDR3 length equals 15 residues. In DNA form, the CDR3 reads TGTGCCAGCAGCCTCGCTAGCGGGGGGGTGGTTGAGCAGTTCTTC. As protein: CASSLASGGVVEQFF.

This chain joins TRBV20-1 and TRBJ1-1, with D unclear. CDR1 and CDR2 (germline): DFQATT, SNEGSKA (reference sequence). The length of the CDR3 is 13 residues. The V end lost 3 bases, the J end lost 5 bases, and 13 bases lay between the germline ends. The CDR3 nucleotides read TGCAGTGCTAGTGTGGTCCTCGGAACTGAAGCTTTCTTT. It translates to CSASVVLGTEAFF.

V is TRBV12-3 or TRBV12-4 and J is TRBJ1-5, with D unclear. This CDR3 region has 12 residues. Deletions cut 6 bases from V and 7 bases from J, with 10 bases between. CDR3 nucleotide sequence: TGTGCCAGCAGACCCGAAGGGCAGCCCCAGCATTTT. Its protein product is CASRPEGQPQHF.

This clonotype was recorded only once. This sequence joins TRBV12-3 or TRBV12-4 and TRBJ2-7; possible D gene TRBD2, 7 bases. This CDR3 spans 15 amino acids. Trimming removed 3 bases from V and 2 bases from J, with 14 bases in between. CDR3 nucleotide sequence: TGTGCCAGCAGTTTGGGAGGGGGAGGGACCTACGAGCAGTACTTC. This encodes CASSLGGGGTYEQYF.

The rearrangement joins TRBV29-1 to TRBJ2-5; TRBD2 matches at 9 bases. Per the germline V gene, CDR1 is SQVTM and CDR2 is ANQGSEA. The CDR3 extends over 15 amino acids. The trim removed 3 bases at V and 4 bases at J, leaving 9 bases unmatched. CDR3 protein: CSVEAGGGRGETQYF. The CDR3 nucleotides are TGCAGCGTTGAGGCGGGAGGGGGGCGAGGAGAGACCCAGTACTTC.

This clonotype has a single count. This rearrangement joins TRBV7-6 to TRBJ1-2; a weak D match, TRBD1 (5 bases). CDR1 is SGHVS and CDR2 is FNYEAQ in the germline V gene. The CDR3 totals 14 residues. V lost 3 bases to trimming and J lost 8 bases, with 16 bases between them. The CDR3 is CASSLVGGDKGYTF. DNA of the CDR3: TGTGCCAGCAGCTTGGTTGGGGGGGATAAGGGCTACACCTTC.

This clonotype occurred a few times. V is TRBV5-1 and J is TRBJ2-1, with 10 bases matching TRBD2. Per the germline V gene, CDR1 is SGHRS and CDR2 is YFSETQ. V lost 4 bases, J lost 7 bases, and 8 bases stayed unmatched. CDR3 length: 15 amino acids. In nucleotides, the CDR3 is TGCGCCAGCAGCCCTCTAGCGGGAGCAGGAAATGAGCAGTTCTTC. It specifies CASSPLAGAGNEQFF. Full variable domain (rest looked up from reference TRBV5-1 and TRBJ2-1): KAGVTQTPRYLIKTRGQQVTLSCSPISGHRSVSWYQQTPGQGLQFLFEYFSETQRNKGNFPGRFSGRQFSNSRSEMNVSTLELGDSALYLCASSPLAGAGNEQFFGPGTRLTVL.

Only a few counts were recorded for this clonotype. V usage is TRBV29-1 and J usage is TRBJ2-3, with D perhaps given as TRBD1 or TRBD2 (6 bases each). The CDR3 has 15 residues. V lost 4 bases, J lost 4 bases, and 18 bases lay in between. Germline V gene sequence: CDR1 SQVTM, CDR2 ANQGSEA. CDR3 DNA: TGCAGCGTTGGGGGAAAAACAGGGAGGTCAGATACGCAGTATTTT. It yields the protein CSVGGKTGRSDTQYF.

The V and J genes are TRBV29-1 and TRBJ2-7; 7 nucleotides align to TRBD2. CDR3 length: 14 residues. Unmatched junction bases numbered 10, after V lost 4 bases and J lost 4 bases. Germline V gene sequence: CDR1 SQVTM, CDR2 ANQGSEA. CDR3 in amino acids: CSVGGGSGGYEQYF. The CDR3 region has the DNA TGCAGCGTTGGGGGGGGATCTGGCGGATACGAGCAGTACTTC.

V usage is TRBV6-5 and J usage is TRBJ2-5; D possibly corresponds to TRBD1 (6 bases). The CDR3 is 13 amino acids. V dropped 2 bases and J dropped 4 bases, with 8 bases sitting between them. Germline CDR1 and CDR2: MNHEY and SVGAGI. Written as DNA, the CDR3 is TGTGCCAGCAGTTACGAACAGGGAGAGACCCAGTACTTC. Its translation: CASSYEQGETQYF.

This clonotype was recorded a few times. The chain couples TRBV12-3 or TRBV12-4 to TRBJ2-3; D is tentatively TRBD1 or TRBD2 (5 bases each). CDR3 length equals 17 residues. Trimming removed 8 bases at V and 3 bases at J, with 24 bases between. The CDR3 DNA reads as TGTGCCAGCGCCCTCAAAAGTCCCGGGACCGCAACAGATACGCAGTATTTT. Its translation: CASALKSPGTATDTQYF.

The rearrangement uses TRBV7-8 and TRBJ1-1; D remains ambiguous. The CDR3 runs to 15 residues. V shed 5 bases and J shed 0 bases, with 13 bases lying between them. Germline lookup yields CDR1 SGHVS and CDR2 FQNEAQ. CDR3 coding DNA: TGTGCCAGCAGCACGGCGGGGAGAATGAACACTGAAGCTTTCTTT. Amino acids: CASSTAGRMNTEAFF.

This chain joins TRBV12-3 or TRBV12-4 and TRBJ1-2, with TRBD1 identical over 8 bases. With 4 bases clipped from V and 6 bases from J, the junction kept 7 bases outside the gene matches. This CDR3 spans 14 amino acids. The CDR3 is CASSSRQGLNGYTF. The CDR3 bases are TGTGCCAGCAGTTCCCGACAGGGGCTCAATGGCTACACCTTC.

V and J are TRBV9 and TRBJ2-3; D not certain. Germline values: CDR1 SGDLS, CDR2 YYNGEE. V lost 3 bases and J 5 bases, leaving 10 bases between the germline ends. This CDR3 contains 13 residues. As DNA, the CDR3 is TGTGCCAGCAGCGAGGCCGCCGGAGATACGCAGTATTTT. This translates into CASSEAAGDTQYF.

Only a few counts were recorded for this clonotype. The chain joins TRBV20-1 to TRBJ2-5; D not resolved. The V gene's germline CDR1 is DFQATT and CDR2 SNEGSKA (reference sequence). V was cut by 2 bases and J by 1 base, with 14 bases left in between. This CDR3 is 15 amino acids long. The CDR3 here is CSARSGSSLQETQYF. DNA of the CDR3: TGCAGTGCTAGATCGGGTTCTTCCCTCCAAGAGACCCAGTACTTC.